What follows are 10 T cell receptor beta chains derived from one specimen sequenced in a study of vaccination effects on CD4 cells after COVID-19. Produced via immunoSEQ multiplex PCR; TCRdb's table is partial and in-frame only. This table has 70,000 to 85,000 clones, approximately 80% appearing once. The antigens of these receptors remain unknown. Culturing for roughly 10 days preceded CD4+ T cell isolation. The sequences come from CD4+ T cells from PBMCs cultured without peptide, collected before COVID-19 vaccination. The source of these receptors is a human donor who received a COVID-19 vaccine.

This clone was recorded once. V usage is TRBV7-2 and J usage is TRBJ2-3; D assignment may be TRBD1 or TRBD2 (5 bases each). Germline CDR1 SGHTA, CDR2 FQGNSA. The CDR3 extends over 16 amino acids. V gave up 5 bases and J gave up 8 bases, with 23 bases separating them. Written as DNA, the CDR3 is TGTGCCAGCAGCCCGACCCCGGGGATGGGAAGGGGTACGCAGTATTTT. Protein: CASSPTPGMGRGTQYF.

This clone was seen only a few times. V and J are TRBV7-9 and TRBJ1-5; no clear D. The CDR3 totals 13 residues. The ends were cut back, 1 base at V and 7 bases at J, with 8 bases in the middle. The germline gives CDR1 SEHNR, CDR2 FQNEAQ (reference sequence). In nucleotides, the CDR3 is TGTGCCAGCAGCTTAGGTGTCCTCCAGCCCCAGCATTTT. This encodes CASSLGVLQPQHF.

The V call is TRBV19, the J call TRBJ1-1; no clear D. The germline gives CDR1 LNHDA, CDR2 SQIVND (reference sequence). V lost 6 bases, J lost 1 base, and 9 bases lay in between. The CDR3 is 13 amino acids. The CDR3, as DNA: TGTGCCAGTAGCCGATTGGGGAACACTGAAGCTTTCTTT. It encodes CASSRLGNTEAFF.

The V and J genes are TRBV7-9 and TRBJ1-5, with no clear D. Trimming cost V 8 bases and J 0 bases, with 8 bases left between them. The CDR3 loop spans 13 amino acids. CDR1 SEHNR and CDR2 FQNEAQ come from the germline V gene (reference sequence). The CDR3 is CASCRDSNQPQHF. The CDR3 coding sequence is TGTGCCAGCTGCCGGGATAGCAATCAGCCCCAGCATTTT.

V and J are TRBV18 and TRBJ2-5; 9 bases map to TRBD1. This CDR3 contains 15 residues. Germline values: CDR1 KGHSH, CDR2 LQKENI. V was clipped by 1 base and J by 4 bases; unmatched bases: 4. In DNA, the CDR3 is TGTGCCAGCTCACCACAGGGACAGGGAGCAGAGACCCAGTACTTC. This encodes CASSPQGQGAETQYF.

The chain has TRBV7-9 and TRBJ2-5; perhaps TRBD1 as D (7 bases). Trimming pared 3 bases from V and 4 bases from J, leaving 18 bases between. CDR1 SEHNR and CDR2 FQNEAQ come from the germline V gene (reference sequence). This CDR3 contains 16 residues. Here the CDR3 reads CASSLGVAEGAETQYF. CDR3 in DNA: TGTGCCAGCAGCTTGGGGGTAGCGGAGGGGGCAGAGACCCAGTACTTC.

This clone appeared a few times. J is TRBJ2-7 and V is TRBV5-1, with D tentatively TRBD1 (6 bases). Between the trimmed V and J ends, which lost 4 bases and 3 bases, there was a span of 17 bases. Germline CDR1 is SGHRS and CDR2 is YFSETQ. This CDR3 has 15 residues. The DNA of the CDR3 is TGCGCCAGCAGCCAAATGAAGACAGGATTCTACGAGCAGTACGTC. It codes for CASSQMKTGFYEQYV.

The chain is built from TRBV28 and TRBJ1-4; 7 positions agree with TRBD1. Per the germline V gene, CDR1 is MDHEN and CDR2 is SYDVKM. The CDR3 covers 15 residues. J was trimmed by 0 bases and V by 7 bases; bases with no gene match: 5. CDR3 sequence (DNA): TGTGCCAGCACCCAGGGGGGGTCAACTAATGAAAAACTGTTTTTT. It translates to CASTQGGSTNEKLFF.

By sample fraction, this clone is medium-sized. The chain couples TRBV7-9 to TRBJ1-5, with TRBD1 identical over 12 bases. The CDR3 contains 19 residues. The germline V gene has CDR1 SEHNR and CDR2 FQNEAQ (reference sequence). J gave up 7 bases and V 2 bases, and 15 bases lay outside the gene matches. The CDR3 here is CASSLKVGTGDRGPQPQHF. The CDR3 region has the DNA TGTGCCAGCAGCTTAAAAGTAGGTACGGGGGACAGGGGGCCCCAGCCCCAGCATTTT.

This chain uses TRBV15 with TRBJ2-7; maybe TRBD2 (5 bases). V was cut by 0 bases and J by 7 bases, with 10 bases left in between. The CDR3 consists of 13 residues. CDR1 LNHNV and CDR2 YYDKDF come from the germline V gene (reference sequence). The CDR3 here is CATSREGVTEQYV. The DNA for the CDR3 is TGTGCCACCAGCAGAGAGGGAGTGACTGAGCAGTACGTC.